Below, one T cell receptor (beta chain) is given with its context. The antigen is not known. V lost 4 bases, J lost 1 base, and 16 bases lay in between. The germline CDR1 and CDR2 sequences are SEHNR and FQNEAQ (reference sequence). The CDR3 covers 16 residues. This sample is part of a study of PD-1 blockade in classical Hodgkin lymphoma. Libraries were prepared by immunoSEQ multiplex PCR; TCRdb keeps only in-frame clonotypes and omits some of them. The sample has about 100,000 clones; roughly 89% are singletons. General observations from the study: Newly diagnosed patients had baseline TCR diversity that was reportedly lower than that of healthy donors. Compared with baseline, CD4+ but not CD8+ TCR diversity had risen significantly by C4D1.

No patient escaped relapse after autologous stem cell transplantation, and brentuximab vedotin exposure varied. Best overall response was complete response, partial response or progressive disease in these relapsed/refractory classical Hodgkin lymphoma patients. This TCR came from a human donor with classical Hodgkin lymphoma. This sample comprised peripheral blood mononuclear cells (PBMCs), obtained before the second cycle of nivolumab. V is TRBV7-9 and J is TRBJ1-2; TRBD1 might be the D (6 bases). DNA of the CDR3: TGTGCCAGCAGCTCGAACGCCCAGGGGAATAACTATGGCTACACCTTC. Amino acid sequence: CASSSNAQGNNYGYTF.